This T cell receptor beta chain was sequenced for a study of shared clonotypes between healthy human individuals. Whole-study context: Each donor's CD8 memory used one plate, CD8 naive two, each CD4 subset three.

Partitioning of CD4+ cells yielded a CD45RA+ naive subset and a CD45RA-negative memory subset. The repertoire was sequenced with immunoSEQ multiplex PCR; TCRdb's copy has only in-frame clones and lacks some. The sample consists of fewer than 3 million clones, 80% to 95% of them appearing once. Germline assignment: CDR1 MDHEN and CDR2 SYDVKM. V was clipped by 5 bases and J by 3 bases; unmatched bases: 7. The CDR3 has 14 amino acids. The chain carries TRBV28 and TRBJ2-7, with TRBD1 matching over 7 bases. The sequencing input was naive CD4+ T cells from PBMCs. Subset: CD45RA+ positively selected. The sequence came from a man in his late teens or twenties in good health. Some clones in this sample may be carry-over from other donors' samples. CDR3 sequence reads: CASSAPGQNYEQYF. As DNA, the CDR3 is TGTGCCAGCAGTGCGCCGGGACAGAACTACGAGCAGTACTTC. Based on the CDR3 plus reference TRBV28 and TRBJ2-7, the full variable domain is DVKVTQSSRYLVKRTGEKVFLECVQDMDHENMFWYRQDPGLGLRLIYFSYDVKMKEKGDIPEGYSVSREKKERFSLILESASTNQTSMYLCASSAPGQNYEQYFGPGTRLTVT.